The next 30 T cell receptor beta chains were all read from a single sample in a study of cytomegalovirus exposure and HLA in healthy donors. Primers: 60 Vbeta forward and 13 Jbeta reverse. Some clones are missing from TCRdb's copy, which holds only in-frame ones; the method was immunoSEQ multiplex PCR. The repertoire holds about 190,000 clones, with roughly 80% as singletons. Sequences were obtained from PBMCs. Receptors originate from a woman aged 50 to 60 in good health and CMV-seropositive.

This clone appeared a single time. The rearrangement links TRBV5-1 to TRBJ1-2, with 7 bases identical to TRBD1. The CDR3 loop spans 13 amino acids. CDR1 is SGHRS and CDR2 is YFSETQ in the germline V gene. V lost 3 bases, J lost 8 bases, and 7 bases stayed unmatched. The CDR3 region is CASSYSDRDGYTF. For the CDR3, the DNA is TGCGCCAGCAGCTACTCTGACAGGGACGGCTACACCTTC.

This clone was recorded a few times. The chain has TRBV6-5 and TRBJ2-7; D not resolved. Germline V lookup: CDR1 MNHEY, CDR2 SVGAGI. Trimming left V 5 bases short and J 4 bases short, with 9 bases between. CDR3 length: 12 residues. This chain's CDR3 is CASSTAGYEQYF. The DNA for the CDR3 is TGTGCCAGCAGTACCGCCGGGTACGAGCAGTACTTC.

V and J are TRBV7-9 and TRBJ1-5, with D perhaps TRBD1 (5 bases). This CDR3 spans 15 amino acids. Germline loops: CDR1 SEHNR, CDR2 FQNEAQ (reference sequence). The V and J ends lost 1 base and 1 base respectively, with 8 bases between them. The CDR3 region is CASSLGGDSNQPQHF. CDR3 in DNA: TGTGCCAGCAGCTTAGGGGGGGACAGCAATCAGCCCCAGCATTTT.

This chain joins TRBV29-1 and TRBJ2-3, with TRBD2 matching over 11 bases. The V gene's germline CDR1 is SQVTM and CDR2 ANQGSEA. The V segment lost 6 bases and the J segment 3 bases; nucleotides outside the gene matches: 5. The CDR3 runs to 14 residues. CDR3 sequence: CSVGGLAATDTQYF. The CDR3 bases are TGCAGCGTAGGGGGACTAGCGGCGACAGATACGCAGTATTTT.

The CDR3 bases are TGTGCCAGCTCACCTGCTAGCGGGGGGGCATTGGCCAATGAGCAGTTCTTC. Encoded protein: CASSPASGGALANEQFF. The chain uses TRBV18 and TRBJ2-1, with 12 bases lining up with TRBD2. CDR1 and CDR2 from the germline V gene are KGHSH and LQKENI. The CDR3 consists of 17 residues. The trim removed 3 bases at V and 6 bases at J, leaving 9 bases unmatched.

The chain links TRBV29-1 to TRBJ1-3; D call uncertain. Trimming removed 3 bases at V and 0 bases at J, with 6 bases between. The CDR3 spans 13 residues. CDR1 and CDR2 (germline): SQVTM, ANQGSEA. The CDR3 region is CSVDSGSGNTIYF. DNA for the CDR3: TGCAGCGTTGATTCGGGCTCTGGAAACACCATATATTTT.

The sample holds one count of this clone. The J gene is TRBJ2-4, the V gene TRBV5-5, with a possible D match to TRBD2 (5 bases). Germline-derived CDR1 and CDR2 are SGHKS and YYEKEE (reference sequence). The V gene lost 4 bases and the J gene lost 9 bases, with 14 bases spanning the gap. The length of the CDR3 is 13 residues. Written as DNA, the CDR3 is TGTGCCAGCAGCGAATCCGGGGAGAGCATTCAGTACTTC. It translates to CASSESGESIQYF.

The gene calls are TRBV9 and TRBJ1-4; TRBD1 matches 10 bases. The J segment lost 6 bases and the V segment lost 0 bases, leaving 8 bases of the junction unmatched. This CDR3 contains 17 residues. The germline gives CDR1 SGDLS, CDR2 YYNGEE. CDR3 residues: CASSVATVGTGDEKLFF. The CDR3 DNA follows: TGTGCCAGCAGCGTAGCTACAGTCGGGACAGGGGATGAAAAACTGTTTTTT.

The chain is built from TRBV5-4 and TRBJ1-1; D possibly corresponds to TRBD1 (5 bases). The CDR3 is made up of 16 amino acids. The V gene's germline CDR1 is SGHNT and CDR2 YYREEE (reference sequence). Trimming shortened V by 4 bases and J by 0 bases, and 16 bases separated the two germline ends. Here the CDR3 DNA reads TGTGCCAGCAGCCGAACGGGGGGTGAAATGAACACTGAAGCTTTCTTT. Translation: CASSRTGGEMNTEAFF.

This rearrangement joins TRBV19 to TRBJ2-1; tentative D call: TRBD2 (5 bases). The V gene lost 5 bases and the J gene lost 2 bases, with 7 bases spanning the gap. The CDR3 totals 13 residues. CDR1 and CDR2 (germline): LNHDA, SQIVND (reference sequence). CDR3 nucleotides: TGTGCCAGTAGTCCCGGGGCCTACAATGAGCAGTTCTTC. Encoded protein: CASSPGAYNEQFF. Supplemented by reference TRBV19 and TRBJ2-1, the full variable domain reads DGGITQSPKYLFRKEGQNVTLSCEQNLNHDAMYWYRQDPGQGLRLIYYSQIVNDFQKGDIAEGYSVSREKKESFPLTVTSAQKNPTAFYLCASSPGAYNEQFFGPGTRLTVL.

Worth noting for this clone: An end of the junction differs from the germline gene, which may be a read error. V usage is TRBV7-9 and J usage is TRBJ2-3, with D possibly being TRBD1 (6 bases). Germline V CDR1 and CDR2: SEHNR, FQNEAQ (reference sequence). This CDR3 region has 16 residues. The CDR3 spells CSSSPTLGAGTDTQYF. The CDR3 DNA reads as TGTTCCAGCAGCCCGACTTTGGGGGCAGGGACAGATACGCAGTATTTT. Looking up the rest from reference TRBV7-9 and TRBJ2-3 gives the full variable domain: DTGVSQNPRHKITKRGQNVTFRCDPISEHNRLYWYRQTLGQGPEFLTYFQNEAQLEKSRLLSDRFSAERPKGSFSTLEIQRTEQGDSAMYLCSSSPTLGAGTDTQYFGPGTRLTVL.

V is TRBV18 and J is TRBJ2-7; 9 nucleotides match TRBD2. Germline values: CDR1 KGHSH, CDR2 LQKENI. The V and J ends lost 3 bases and 4 bases, in that order; junction bases with no gene match: 4. CDR3 length: 14 amino acids. The CDR3 is CASSPGSGGYEQYF. The DNA for the CDR3 is TGTGCCAGCTCACCGGGTAGCGGGGGTTACGAGCAGTACTTC.

This chain links TRBV9 with TRBJ2-1; the match to TRBD1 covers 8 bases. V shed 4 bases, J shed 5 bases, and the junction held 5 bases outside the gene matches. The CDR3 extends over 14 amino acids. Germline V lookup: CDR1 SGDLS, CDR2 YYNGEE. CDR3 DNA sequence: TGTGCCAGCAGCATTACAGGGGGTAACAATGAGCAGTTCTTC. Translation gives CASSITGGNNEQFF. The full variable domain, its missing parts supplied by reference TRBV9 and TRBJ2-1, is DSGVTQTPKHLITATGQRVTLRCSPRSGDLSVYWYQQSLDQGLQFLIQYYNGEERAKGNILERFSAQQFPDLHSELNLSSLELGDSALYFCASSITGGNNEQFFGPGTRLTVL.

The CDR3 is CASSLAQAQSEAFF. Here the CDR3 DNA reads TGTGCCAGCAGCTTAGCGCAGGCACAGAGTGAAGCTTTCTTT. The chain links TRBV11-2 to TRBJ1-1, with D hard to call. V shed 1 base and J shed 7 bases, with 13 bases lying between them. The CDR3 is made up of 14 amino acids. Germline V gene sequence: CDR1 SGHAT, CDR2 FQNNGV.

This clone occurred once. This chain uses TRBV7-2 with TRBJ2-5; D possibly corresponds to TRBD2 (5 bases). The germline V gene encodes CDR1 SGHTA and CDR2 FQGNSA. The CDR3 sequence is 13 residues long. V was clipped by 5 bases and J by 2 bases, with 9 bases between them. In nucleotides, the CDR3 is TGTGCCAGCAGCCCCCGACTACAAGAGACCCAGTACTTC. Translating gives CASSPRLQETQYF.

J is TRBJ2-2 and V is TRBV11-2, with a possible D match to TRBD1 (5 bases). This CDR3 comprises 13 residues. V dropped 6 bases and J dropped 5 bases, with 10 bases sitting between them. From germline, CDR1 is SGHAT and CDR2 FQNNGV. The CDR3 protein is CASRLDRTGELFF. Written as DNA, the CDR3 is TGTGCCAGCAGGCTTGACAGAACCGGGGAGCTGTTTTTT.

The chain links TRBV5-1 to TRBJ1-2, with TRBD1 identical over 11 bases. The CDR3 runs to 14 residues. Germline V gives CDR1 SGHRS, CDR2 YFSETQ. Trimming cost V 4 bases and J 8 bases; bases outside gene matches: 7. The CDR3 DNA follows: TGCGCCAGCAGCCCCGGACAGGGGGCGGGGGGCTACACCTTC. Amino acid sequence: CASSPGQGAGGYTF.

This rearrangement joins TRBV18 to TRBJ2-3, with D hard to call. The CDR3 loop spans 11 amino acids. Deletions cut 6 bases from V and 5 bases from J, with 6 bases between. Per the germline V gene, CDR1 is KGHSH and CDR2 is LQKENI. The CDR3 loop reads CASSLGDTQYF. CDR3 bases: TGTGCCAGCTCCCTCGGAGATACGCAGTATTTT.

This clone was seen just once. The chain combines TRBV7-2 with TRBJ1-3, with D possibly TRBD1 on 5 matching bases. Germline-derived CDR1 and CDR2 are SGHTA and FQGNSA. Trimming cost V 0 bases and J 4 bases, with 7 bases left between them. The CDR3 loop spans 14 amino acids. The CDR3 spells CASSLAGAGNTIYF. The CDR3 nucleotides read TGTGCCAGCAGCTTAGCAGGGGCAGGAAACACCATATATTTT.

The gene calls are TRBV9 and TRBJ1-2, with 7 bases lining up with TRBD1. V was pared by 2 bases and J by 0 bases, with 4 bases of the junction left unmatched. Germline V gene sequence: CDR1 SGDLS, CDR2 YYNGEE. The CDR3 is made up of 15 amino acids. For the CDR3, the DNA is TGTGCCAGCAGCGTCGGACAGGCTTCTAACTATGGCTACACCTTC. It encodes CASSVGQASNYGYTF. The full variable domain, rest sourced from reference TRBV9 and TRBJ1-2, is DSGVTQTPKHLITATGQRVTLRCSPRSGDLSVYWYQQSLDQGLQFLIQYYNGEERAKGNILERFSAQQFPDLHSELNLSSLELGDSALYFCASSVGQASNYGYTFGSGTRLTVV.

The genes are TRBV4-3 and TRBJ2-4, with a tentative D call TRBD1 (6 bases). The V gene lost 1 base and the J gene lost 9 bases, with 16 bases spanning the gap. The CDR3 totals 15 residues. The germline V gene has CDR1 LGHNA and CDR2 YSLEER. DNA of the CDR3: TGCGCCAGCAGCCAAGTCTTTACAGGGACGGGCATTCAGTACTTC. Protein product: CASSQVFTGTGIQYF.

J is TRBJ2-1 and V is TRBV7-6; a weak D match, TRBD2 (5 bases). In germline, CDR1 is SGHVS, CDR2 FNYEAQ. The CDR3 loop spans 13 amino acids. Trimming pared 5 bases from V and 4 bases from J, leaving 9 bases between. The DNA of the CDR3 is TGTGCCAGCAGCCTGGACTTTTACAATGAGCAGTTCTTC. Protein: CASSLDFYNEQFF.

The chain recombines TRBV29-1 with TRBJ2-5; 8 bases fit TRBD1. The CDR3 spans 13 residues. Trimming cost V 6 bases and J 0 bases; bases outside gene matches: 3. Germline lookup yields CDR1 SQVTM and CDR2 ANQGSEA. CDR3: CSVRGLNQETQYF. The CDR3 nucleotides read TGCAGCGTCAGGGGGCTCAACCAAGAGACCCAGTACTTC.

Only one count was recorded for this clone. The J gene is TRBJ2-1, the V gene TRBV6-5; 13 nucleotides line up with TRBD2. CDR3 length equals 15 residues. Germline trimming cut 6 bases from V and 11 bases from J; bases unmatched to any gene: 10. Germline V CDR1 and CDR2: MNHEY, SVGAGI. DNA for the CDR3: TGTGCCAGCAGACCCCCTGGACTAGCGGGGGAGAAGCAGTTCTTC. It specifies CASRPPGLAGEKQFF.

The chain employs TRBV5-4 and TRBJ1-1; D uncertain. The germline gives CDR1 SGHNT, CDR2 YYREEE (reference sequence). The V end lost 4 bases, the J end lost 11 bases, and 21 bases lay between the germline ends. The CDR3 is 14 amino acids. In DNA form, the CDR3 reads TGTGCCAGCAGCCAAGGCCGGAACGACAAGATGGCTTTCTTT. It encodes CASSQGRNDKMAFF.

The chain joins TRBV7-8 to TRBJ1-2; 7 bases line up with TRBD1. This CDR3 has 15 amino acids. Germline lookup yields CDR1 SGHVS and CDR2 FQNEAQ. Trimming cost V 3 bases and J 1 base; bases outside gene matches: 5. This CDR3 reads CASSFGQGGNYGYTF. As DNA, the CDR3 is TGTGCCAGCAGCTTTGGGCAGGGGGGTAACTATGGCTACACCTTC.

V is TRBV5-4 and J is TRBJ2-5, with TRBD1 matching over 9 bases. The trim removed 5 bases at V and 5 bases at J, leaving 10 bases unmatched. From germline, CDR1 is SGHNT and CDR2 YYREEE (reference sequence). The length of the CDR3 is 15 residues. The CDR3 protein is CASSYGQGRVETQYF. The CDR3 DNA is TGTGCCAGCAGTTACGGACAGGGGAGAGTCGAGACCCAGTACTTC.

This clone was recorded a few times. The chain has TRBV5-4 and TRBJ1-4; perhaps TRBD1 as D (5 bases). CDR3 size: 16 residues. V was trimmed by 0 bases and J by 0 bases, leaving 9 bases between them. CDR1 and CDR2 (germline): SGHNT, YYREEE (reference sequence). CDR3 in amino acids: CASSLEPGTTNEKLFF. CDR3 DNA sequence: TGTGCCAGCAGCTTGGAACCAGGGACAACTAATGAAAAACTGTTTTTT. The whole variable domain, remainder taken from reference TRBV5-4 and TRBJ1-4, is ETGVTQSPTHLIKTRGQQVTLRCSSQSGHNTVSWYQQALGQGPQFIFQYYREEENGRGNFPPRFSGLQFPNYSSELNVNALELDDSALYLCASSLEPGTTNEKLFFGSGTQLSVL.

The chain combines TRBV4-1 with TRBJ2-5; TRBD1 might be the D (6 bases). The CDR3 has 15 residues. The V end was cut by 5 bases, the J end by 1 base, with 14 bases between. Germline V gives CDR1 MGHRA, CDR2 YSYEKL. DNA of the CDR3: TGCGCCAGCAGCTCACCCTGGGGGCCCCAAGAGACCCAGTACTTC. It translates to CASSSPWGPQETQYF.

This clone was observed once. The chain recombines TRBV18 with TRBJ2-3; TRBD2 matches at 14 bases. CDR1 KGHSH and CDR2 LQKENI come from the germline V gene. CDR3 size: 18 residues. V was pared by 3 bases and J by 3 bases, with 8 bases of the junction left unmatched. The CDR3 DNA is TGTGCCAGCTCACCGCCCGGGACTAGCGGGGGATGGACAGATACGCAGTATTTT. It is translated as CASSPPGTSGGWTDTQYF.